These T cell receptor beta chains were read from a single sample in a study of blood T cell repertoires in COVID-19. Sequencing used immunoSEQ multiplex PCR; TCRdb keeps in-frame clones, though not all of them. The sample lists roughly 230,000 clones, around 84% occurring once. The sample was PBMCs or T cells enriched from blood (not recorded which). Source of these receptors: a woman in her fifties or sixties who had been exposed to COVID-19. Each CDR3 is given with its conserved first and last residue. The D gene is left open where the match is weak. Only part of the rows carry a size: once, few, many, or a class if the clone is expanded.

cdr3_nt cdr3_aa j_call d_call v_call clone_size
TGCGCCAGCAGCCTAGGGACTAGCGGGGGGGCAAGTTACGCAGATACGCAGTATTTT CASSLGTSGGASYADTQYF TRBJ2-3 TRBD2 TRBV5-1 once
TGTGCCACCTGGCAGGCTAACTATGGCTACACCTTC CATWQANYGYTF TRBJ1-2 - TRBV24-1 -
TGTGCCAGCAGCCCAGAAGGACAGGCCCCGTGGGAAAAACTGTTTTTT CASSPEGQAPWEKLFF TRBJ1-4 TRBD1 TRBV7-2 -
TGTGCCAGCAGTCCGACAGGGGGGGAAATCTATGGCTACACCTTC CASSPTGGEIYGYTF TRBJ1-2 TRBD1 TRBV6-4 once
TGTGCCAGCAGCCAAGACGACAGGGGCTACGAGCAGTACTTC CASSQDDRGYEQYF TRBJ2-7 TRBD1 TRBV3-1/TRBV3-2 -
TGTGCCAGTAGTATGACTAGCTTGGGGCAAGAGACCCAGTACTTC CASSMTSLGQETQYF TRBJ2-5 TRBD2 TRBV19 once
TGTGCCAGCTCACCTACCGGGTCAACTAATGAAAAACTGTTTTTT CASSPTGSTNEKLFF TRBJ1-4 - TRBV18 -
TGTGCCAGCAGCTTGACTAGCGGGGGAACTAGCCAGAACATTCAGTACTTC CASSLTSGGTSQNIQYF TRBJ2-4 TRBD2 TRBV5-5 -
TGTGCCAGCAGCTCATCAGGGGGTTGGAGCGGCTACACCTTC CASSSSGGWSGYTF TRBJ1-2 TRBD1 TRBV7-9 -
TGTGCCAGCAGCTTGAGTGGGACTACCTGGCTCTACGAGCAGTACTTC CASSLSGTTWLYEQYF TRBJ2-7 TRBD2 TRBV5-6 -
TGCGCCAGCAGCTTGATGTATGGGGGGAGCACTGAAGCTTTCTTT CASSLMYGGSTEAFF TRBJ1-1 - TRBV5-1 -
TGTGCCAGCAGTTTTTTGGGTCGGGGTAGCAATCAGCCCCAGCATTTT CASSFLGRGSNQPQHF TRBJ1-5 - TRBV28 -
TGTGCCAGCTCACTAAACAGGGATGACACTGAAGCTTTCTTT CASSLNRDDTEAFF TRBJ1-1 - TRBV18 -
TGTGCCAGCAGCTTGGCGGGGGGATACTACGAGCAGTACTTC CASSLAGGYYEQYF TRBJ2-7 TRBD2 TRBV5-4 -
TGTGCCAGCAGCCGACGCCCCACAGGGGAGAGAGGCTACACCTTC CASSRRPTGERGYTF TRBJ1-2 TRBD1 TRBV7-8 -
TGTGCCAGCAGCTTGGCGGGGGGGGGACCTGCCGCCGAGCAGTACTTC CASSLAGGGPAAEQYF TRBJ2-7 TRBD2 TRBV7-2 -
TGTGCCAGCGCCCTGGGGGGACGGACCGGGGAGCTGTTTTTT CASALGGRTGELFF TRBJ2-2 - TRBV5-4 -
TGTGCCAGCAGTGAAAGTACTTTGAACACTGAAGCTTTCTTT CASSESTLNTEAFF TRBJ1-1 - TRBV2 -
TGTGCCAGTATCGGCAGGGGCAGCTACGAGCAGTACTTC CASIGRGSYEQYF TRBJ2-7 - TRBV19 -
TGTGCCAGCAGCTTAGATACGCCCTCCCTCTACCGGGACAGGTCCCATGGCTACACCTTC CASSLDTPSLYRDRSHGYTF TRBJ1-2 TRBD1 TRBV11-2 -
TGTGCCAGCAGTTTAGGGGGCAACTATGGCTACACCTTC CASSLGGNYGYTF TRBJ1-2 - TRBV12-3/TRBV12-4 -
TGTGCTAGTGGTTTGATCGGACTTGAGGGCGCTTTCTTT CASGLIGLEGAFF TRBJ1-1 - TRBV12-5 -
TGTGCCAGTAGTTATGGGGGCCGTAGCTCTGGGGCCAACGTCCTGACTTTC CASSYGGRSSGANVLTF TRBJ2-6 - TRBV19 -
TGTGCCAGCAGAAGGAGTGGAGAGACCCAGTACTTC CASRRSGETQYF TRBJ2-5 - TRBV27 -
TGTGCCAGCAGCTTTGGGACTGAGCACGAAGCTTTCTTT CASSFGTEHEAFF TRBJ1-1 - TRBV5-6 -
TGTGCCAGCCGTTCCGGACAGGGGGACACTGAAGCTTTCTTT CASRSGQGDTEAFF TRBJ1-1 TRBD1 TRBV7-9 -
TGTGCCAGTAGTCCGAGGGGGCCGAAGACTGAAGCTTTCTTT CASSPRGPKTEAFF TRBJ1-1 TRBD1 TRBV19 once
TGTGCCAGCAGCTTATGGAGCAGGGTGCAATTACGGAAAGAGACCCAGTACTTC CASSLWSRVQLRKETQYF TRBJ2-5 - TRBV7-9 -
TGTGCCAGCAGTTACACAGGGACCGGAAACACCATATATTTT CASSYTGTGNTIYF TRBJ1-3 - TRBV6-2/TRBV6-3 -
TGTGCCAGTAGTATGGGCTCCTCTAGCACAGATACGCAGTATTTT CASSMGSSSTDTQYF TRBJ2-3 - TRBV19 -
TGTGCCAGCACCCTTAGCGGGGGGGCAATAGGGGCCAACGTCCTGACTTTC CASTLSGGAIGANVLTF TRBJ2-6 TRBD2 TRBV27 -
TGTGCCAGCAGCTTGTCTGGGACAGAGCCACCCCTCCACTTT CASSLSGTEPPLHF TRBJ1-6 TRBD1 TRBV5-8 -
TGCGCCAGCAGCCAAAGCATGGCCTACGAGCAGTACTTC CASSQSMAYEQYF TRBJ2-7 - TRBV4-3 -
TGTGCCAGCAGCTTAGAGGGACACTCGAACACTGAAGCTTTCTTT CASSLEGHSNTEAFF TRBJ1-1 - TRBV7-9 -
TGTGCCAGTAGTCGCCGGACTAGCGGCTACAATGAGCAGTTCTTC CASSRRTSGYNEQFF TRBJ2-1 TRBD2 TRBV19 -
TGTGCCAGCAGCCAAGAGGGCTGGGTGGATACGCAGTATTTT CASSQEGWVDTQYF TRBJ2-3 - TRBV3-1/TRBV3-2 -
TGTGCCAGCAGTGGACGGAGGAACACTGAAGCTTTCTTT CASSGRRNTEAFF TRBJ1-1 - TRBV2 -
TGTGCCAGCAGCTTTACCAGGGGATATGGCTACACCTTC CASSFTRGYGYTF TRBJ1-2 - TRBV5-4 few
TGTGCCAGCAGGATTAAGGGCGGGACGGCCCAAGCTTTCTTT CASRIKGGTAQAFF TRBJ1-1 - TRBV25-1 once
TGCGCAAAGGGGCCCGGGAACACTGAAGCTTTCTTT CAKGPGNTEAFF TRBJ1-1 - TRBV5-1 once
TGTGCCAGCAGCCAAGACAATAGCAATCAGCCCCAGCATTTT CASSQDNSNQPQHF TRBJ1-5 - TRBV3-1/TRBV3-2 -
TGTGCCAGCAGCCTTAGCGGGGGATTGGGCAATGAGCAGTTCTTC CASSLSGGLGNEQFF TRBJ2-1 TRBD2 TRBV6-5 -
TGCGCCAGCAGCCAAGCCACCGGCGGGGGGCGTACGACAGATACGCAGTATTTT CASSQATGGGRTTDTQYF TRBJ2-3 TRBD2 TRBV4-3 -
TGTGCCAGCTCACCACCGAGCTGGGAGACCCAGTACTTC CASSPPSWETQYF TRBJ2-5 - TRBV18 -
TGTGCCAGTAGTATATTTTCGGGACACAACATTCAGTACTTC CASSIFSGHNIQYF TRBJ2-4 - TRBV19 -
TGTGCCACCAGTGATTTATCGGGACAGTACTTC CATSDLSGQYF TRBJ2-7 - TRBV24-1 once
TGTGCCACCAGTGATGGGGGACAGGGCGACGGAAACACCATATATTTT CATSDGGQGDGNTIYF TRBJ1-3 TRBD1 TRBV24-1 -
TGCAGCGTGCGACAGGGGGCGAACGGGGAGCTGTTTTTT CSVRQGANGELFF TRBJ2-2 TRBD1 TRBV29-1 -
TGTGCCAGCAGCGTCCAGGCCTCGAACACCGGGGAGCTGTTTTTT CASSVQASNTGELFF TRBJ2-2 - TRBV9 -
TGCAGCGCTGACAGGATGAACACTGAAGCTTTCTTT CSADRMNTEAFF TRBJ1-1 - TRBV29-1 -
TGTGCCAGCAGTCACAGATCCAGGGTACGGACTGAAGCTTTCTTT CASSHRSRVRTEAFF TRBJ1-1 - TRBV25-1 -
TGTGCCAGCTCAGGGGCAGAGGGAACTGAAGCTTTCTTT CASSGAEGTEAFF TRBJ1-1 - TRBV6-5 -